This paragraph covers one T cell receptor beta chain sequence. The antigen remains unidentified. This sample is part of a study of Ad26.COV2.S vaccination and SARS-CoV-2 variants. Across the study: It was the COV1001 Ad26.COV2.S trial arm that included the donor. Notes on the study in general: The authors reported substantial breadth in spike-specific CD8+ and CD4+ T cell responses after vaccination.

This CDR3 is built from 15 residues. CDR1 is SGHRS and CDR2 is YFSETQ in the germline V gene. Unmatched junction bases numbered 8, after V lost 4 bases and J lost 8 bases. Using immunoSEQ multiplex PCR, the repertoire was profiled, and TCRdb retains in-frame clones only, with some absent. Here the sample spans around 450,000 clones, approximately 88% being singletons. Treatment given: 15 to 20 received Ad26.COV2.S at low or high dose, single or two shots; about 5 received placebo; per-sample allocation not given. Each sample was drawn 63 days after the first injection (of vaccine or placebo). Expression of Wuhan-strain SARS-CoV-2 spike came from the Ad26 vector that formed the vaccine.

The source material was peripheral blood, sampled in a trial of Ad26.COV2.S vaccine versus placebo. The chain combines TRBV5-1 with TRBJ2-1; TRBD2 agrees at 11 bases. The receptor was derived from a person aged 18 to 65 who received the Ad26.COV2.S COVID-19 vaccine or a placebo. The CDR3 is CASSISGGAPHEQFF. The CDR3 bases are TGCGCCAGCAGCATTAGCGGGGGGGCTCCCCATGAGCAGTTCTTC.